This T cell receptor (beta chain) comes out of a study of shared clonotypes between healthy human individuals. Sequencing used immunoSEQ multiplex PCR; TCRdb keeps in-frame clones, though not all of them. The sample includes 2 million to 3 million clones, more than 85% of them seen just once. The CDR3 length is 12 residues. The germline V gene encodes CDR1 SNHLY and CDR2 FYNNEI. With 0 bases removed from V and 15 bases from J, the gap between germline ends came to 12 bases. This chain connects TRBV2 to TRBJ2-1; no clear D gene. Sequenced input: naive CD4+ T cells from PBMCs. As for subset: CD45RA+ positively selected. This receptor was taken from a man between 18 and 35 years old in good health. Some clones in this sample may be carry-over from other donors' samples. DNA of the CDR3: TGTGCCAGCAGTGAAGCAAGTCCCGACCCGTTCTTC. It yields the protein CASSEASPDPFF.